The rows below give T cell receptor beta chains drawn from one sample of a study of cytomegalovirus exposure and HLA in healthy donors. Clones were read by immunoSEQ multiplex PCR, and TCRdb kept only the in-frame ones, dropping some. The sample records more than 95,000 clones, around two thirds being singletons. Material: PBMCs. The receptors stem from a woman aged 45-60 years in good health and CMV-seronegative. CDR3s include the opening cysteine and the closing phenylalanine or tryptophan. D genes are given only for firm matches. Clone size, where shown, is once, few, many, or a class for clones that have expanded.

TGTGCCAGCTCACGATTCGAAGCCGGGACAGAAGGACAAGAGACCCAGTACTTC CASSRFEAGTEGQETQYF TRBJ2-5 - TRBV18 TRBD1
TGTGCCAGCAGCTTACAGGGGGGTGGCACTGAAGCTTTCTTT CASSLQGGGTEAFF TRBJ1-1 - TRBV7-6 TRBD1
TGTGCCAGCAGTCAGACAGGCAGCTATGGCTACACCTTC CASSQTGSYGYTF TRBJ1-2 - TRBV25-1 -
TGCGCCAGCAGCCAAGATAGCAGGGGGGCCGGGGAGCTGTTTTTT CASSQDSRGAGELFF TRBJ2-2 - TRBV4-3 -
TGTGCCATCAGCCGAGGGACTAGCGACTCCTACGAGCAGTACTTC CAISRGTSDSYEQYF TRBJ2-7 - TRBV10-3 TRBD2
TGCAGCGTTACTCCCAGGGGAGAGACCCAGTACTTC CSVTPRGETQYF TRBJ2-5 few TRBV29-1 -
TGTGCCAGCAGCGCTAAAGGGGCGGGAAGACTAGCGGAAAACACCGGGGAGCTGTTTTTT CASSAKGAGRLAENTGELFF TRBJ2-2 - TRBV7-3 TRBD2
TGTGCCAGCAGTCCGATAGCGGTGGCCTACAATGAGCAGTTCTTC CASSPIAVAYNEQFF TRBJ2-1 - TRBV6-1 -
TGTGCCATCAGGGCAGGGGACACCGGGGAGCTGTTTTTT CAIRAGDTGELFF TRBJ2-2 - TRBV10-3 -
TGTGCCAGTAGTATGTTAGGAGTCGTGGGCTACACCTTC CASSMLGVVGYTF TRBJ1-2 - TRBV19 -
TGCGCCAGCAGCCGGACCGGACAGGTCGGGGACCAAGAGACCCAGTACTTC CASSRTGQVGDQETQYF TRBJ2-5 - TRBV5-1 TRBD1
TGCAGCGTGAGACAGGGGGCTAACACTGAAGCTTTCTTT CSVRQGANTEAFF TRBJ1-1 - TRBV29-1 TRBD1
TGTGCCAGCAGCTTGGAATTAAGCGGGGAAAATGAGCAGTTCTTC CASSLELSGENEQFF TRBJ2-1 few TRBV5-4 TRBD2
TGTGCCAGCAGTGAAGCCCTGACAGCACGACCGCAGTTCTTC CASSEALTARPQFF TRBJ2-1 few TRBV6-1 -
TGTGCCAGTAGTATACAAAGAGCGGACCCCGCGCAGTATTTT CASSIQRADPAQYF TRBJ2-3 - TRBV19 -
TGTGCCAGCTCACCACCTCTGACAGGGTGGGAGGAAGCTTTCTTT CASSPPLTGWEEAFF TRBJ1-1 - TRBV18 TRBD1
TGTGCCAGCAGCACATCGGGGGAGGGGGGGAGGAATGAGCAGTTCTTC CASSTSGEGGRNEQFF TRBJ2-1 - TRBV6-6 -
TGTGCCAGCAGCTTGAGGGTGTCCTATGGCTACACCTTC CASSLRVSYGYTF TRBJ1-2 few TRBV7-9 -
TGTGCCAGCAGTTCCGACTCGTACAATGAGCAGTTCTTC CASSSDSYNEQFF TRBJ2-1 few TRBV27 -
TGTGCCAGTAGTACGGACAGGGATGAGCAGTTCTTC CASSTDRDEQFF TRBJ2-1 - TRBV19 TRBD1
TGCAGCTCTAGCCCTACACCCAACACTGAAGCTTTCTTT CSSSPTPNTEAFF TRBJ1-1 - TRBV29-1 -
TGCGCCAGCAGCTCGGGGACTAGCGGGGGACGGGATACGCAGTATTTT CASSSGTSGGRDTQYF TRBJ2-3 few TRBV5-1 TRBD2
TGTGCCAGCAGGAGGACTAGCGGGGGTACCTACAATGAGCAGTTCTTC CASRRTSGGTYNEQFF TRBJ2-1 - TRBV14 TRBD2
TGCGCCAGCAGCCGAAGCTCGACAAGATTGCAGGGGGAGCAGTTCTTC CASSRSSTRLQGEQFF TRBJ2-1 few TRBV5-1 -
TGCGCCAGCAGTGCGGGGTACACAGATACGCAGTATTTT CASSAGYTDTQYF TRBJ2-3 - TRBV5-1 -
TGTGCCAGCAGCGGACAGGGTAACACCGGGGAGCTGTTTTTT CASSGQGNTGELFF TRBJ2-2 - TRBV9 TRBD1
TGCAGCATACGGACCGGGAGGACTGAAGCTTTCTTT CSIRTGRTEAFF TRBJ1-1 once TRBV29-1 -
TGTGCTACTAGACAGGGGGGCGACACCGGGGAGCTGTTTTTT CATRQGGDTGELFF TRBJ2-2 - TRBV19 TRBD1
TGTGCCAGCAGTTACCGGCAGGGGGAGTACACTGAAGCTTTCTTT CASSYRQGEYTEAFF TRBJ1-1 - TRBV6-6 TRBD1
TGTGCCAGCAGTCCACATATCAATGAGCAGTTCTTC CASSPHINEQFF TRBJ2-1 - TRBV6-1 -
TGTGCCAGCAGCTTTACAGGGGGGTTGCAGCCCCAGCATTTT CASSFTGGLQPQHF TRBJ1-5 - TRBV7-9 TRBD1
TGTGCCAGTAGTATGCCCGACAGGATAACTGGAAACACCATATATTTT CASSMPDRITGNTIYF TRBJ1-3 - TRBV19 -
TGTGCCAGCAGCGTTGTGGCTACAGGGAAAAGTGAGCAGTTCTTC CASSVVATGKSEQFF TRBJ2-1 once TRBV9 -
TGTGCCAGCAGCTCCTACCCTCAGGGCGGGAGTTCGACAGATACGCAGTATTTT CASSSYPQGGSSTDTQYF TRBJ2-3 few TRBV7-2 TRBD2
TGTGCCAGCAGCCAAGGGGGACTAGCGGGAGATGAGCAGTACTTC CASSQGGLAGDEQYF TRBJ2-5 - TRBV4-2 TRBD2
TGCGCCAGCAGCGGAGGGAACACCGGGGAGCTGTTTTTT CASSGGNTGELFF TRBJ2-2 once TRBV5-1 -
TGTGCCAGTAGTACCACTAGCAGAGCCTACAATGAGCAGTTCTTC CASSTTSRAYNEQFF TRBJ2-1 - TRBV19 -
TGCAGTTCGAGGGTTCGAGGTACGCAGTATTTT CSSRVRGTQYF TRBJ2-3 - TRBV20-1 -
TGTGCCAGCAGCAAGACGGGGCAAGAGACCCAGTACTTC CASSKTGQETQYF TRBJ2-5 few TRBV7-8 -
TGTGCCAGCAGCCCACGGACTAGCGAATTGGATGAGCAGTTCTTC CASSPRTSELDEQFF TRBJ2-1 - TRBV7-3 TRBD2
TGCGCCAGCAGCCCGGGGCGGGGGGGCTTTGAGACCCAGTACTTC CASSPGRGGFETQYF TRBJ2-5 - TRBV5-1 TRBD2
TGTGCCAGCAGCTTACTAGGACAGGAGCAGTTCTTC CASSLLGQEQFF TRBJ2-1 - TRBV7-9 -
TGTGCCATCACCCCGGGACAAAACTCACCCCTCCACTTT CAITPGQNSPLHF TRBJ1-6 few TRBV10-3 -
TGTGCCAGCAGCTTCGAACAGGGGTACGCAGAGACCCAGTACTTC CASSFEQGYAETQYF TRBJ2-5 - TRBV7-2 TRBD1
TGTGCCAGCCGGTCGAACCGGAGACAGGGAGTTAAGACCAGCACAGGGACGCAGTATTTT CASRSNRRQGVKTSTGTQYF TRBJ2-3 - TRBV6-4 TRBD1
TGTGCCAGCAGCTTAGCGTATAATGAGCAGTTCTTC CASSLAYNEQFF TRBJ2-1 - TRBV7-8 -
TGTGCCAGCGGCCACCAAACAGGGCCCTACGAGCAGTGCTTC CASGHQTGPYEQCF TRBJ2-7 once TRBV6-1 -
TGTGCCAGCAGCTTATCTGGGTCCGGGTCCTACGAGCAGTACTTC CASSLSGSGSYEQYF TRBJ2-7 - TRBV7-2 -
TGTGCCAGCAGCCCTTGGGGGGGTGGCGAGCAGTACTTC CASSPWGGGEQYF TRBJ2-7 - TRBV27 TRBD2
TGTGCCAGCAGCCCTAGCGGGAGCTCCTACAATGAGCAGTTCTTC CASSPSGSSYNEQFF TRBJ2-1 few TRBV7-9 TRBD2
TGTGCCAGCAGTTTGGGAGGAATAAACATTCAGTACTTC CASSLGGINIQYF TRBJ2-4 - TRBV28 -
TGTGCCAGCCCTAGCGAATACTACGAGCAGTACTTC CASPSEYYEQYF TRBJ2-7 - TRBV27 -
TGTGCCAGCAGCAACACGGGTCGCAACGAGCAGTACTTC CASSNTGRNEQYF TRBJ2-7 - TRBV6-6 -
TGTGCCAGCAGCTTAGATCCCGGGGTCAGTGGCTACACCTTC CASSLDPGVSGYTF TRBJ1-2 - TRBV7-2 -
TGTGCCAGCAGCGTAAGGGGATATGAGCAGTTCTTC CASSVRGYEQFF TRBJ2-1 - TRBV9 -